This TCR beta chain is drawn from a study of blood T cell repertoires in COVID-19. Study-wide context: COVID-19 samples collected from the United States, Italy and Spain covered acute and convalescent phases.

This clone has just a few counts. From germline, CDR1 is SGHRS and CDR2 YFSETQ. V shed 3 bases and J 8 bases; nucleotides not matched to a gene: 9. The CDR3 has 15 residues. Per the original data handling: Reference gene primer amplification in the assay estimated nucleated cell counts. Method: immunoSEQ multiplex PCR; TCRdb's copy keeps in-frame clones and lacks some. V and J calls and clone size are given by that table; D and trimming were obtained from the DNA. The sample includes about 60,000 clones, 80% to 90% of them seen just once. The chain employs TRBV5-1 and TRBJ1-4, with 8 bases matching TRBD1. What was sequenced was PBMCs or T cells enriched from blood (not recorded which). This TCR was sampled from a woman in her forties with acute COVID-19. The CDR3 nucleotides read TGCGCCAGCAGCTCCGACAGGGGCCTTCGAGAAAAACTGTTTTTT. Protein: CASSSDRGLREKLFF.